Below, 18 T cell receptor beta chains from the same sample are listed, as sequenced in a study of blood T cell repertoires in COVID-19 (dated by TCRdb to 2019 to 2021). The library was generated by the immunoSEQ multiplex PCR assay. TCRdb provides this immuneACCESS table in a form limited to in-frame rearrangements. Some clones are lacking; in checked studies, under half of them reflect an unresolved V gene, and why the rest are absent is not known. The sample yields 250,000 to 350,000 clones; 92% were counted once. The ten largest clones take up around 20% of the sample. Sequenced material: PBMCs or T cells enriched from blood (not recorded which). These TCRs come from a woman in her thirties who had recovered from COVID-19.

The CDR3 here is CASSQDLGLATDTQYF. CDR3 nucleotide sequence: TGTGCCAGCAGCCAAGATTTGGGACTAGCTACAGATACGCAGTATTTT. The rearrangement uses TRBV3-1 (or the pseudogene TRBV3-2) and TRBJ2-3; TRBD2 aligns across 9 bases. J lost 3 bases, V lost 0 bases, and 4 bases had no gene match. The CDR3 loop spans 16 amino acids. From germline, CDR1 is LGHDT and CDR2 YNNKEL (reference sequence).

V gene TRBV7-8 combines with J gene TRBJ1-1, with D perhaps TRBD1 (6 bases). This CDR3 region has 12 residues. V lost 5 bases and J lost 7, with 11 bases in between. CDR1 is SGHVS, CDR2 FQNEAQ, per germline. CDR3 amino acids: CASSPTDSEAFF. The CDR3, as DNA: TGTGCCAGCAGCCCTACGGACAGTGAAGCTTTCTTT. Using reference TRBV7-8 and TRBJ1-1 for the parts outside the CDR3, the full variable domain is GAGVSQSPRYKVAKRGQDVALRCDPISGHVSLFWYQQALGQGPEFLTYFQNEAQLDKSGLPSDRFFAERPEGSVSTLKIQRTQQEDSAVYLCASSPTDSEAFFGQGTRLTVV.

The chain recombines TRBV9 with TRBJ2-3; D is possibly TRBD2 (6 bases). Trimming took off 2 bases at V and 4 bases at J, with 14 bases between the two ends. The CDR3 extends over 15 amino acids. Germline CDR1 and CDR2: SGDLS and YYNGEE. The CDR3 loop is CASSVEGRLADTQYF. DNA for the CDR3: TGTGCCAGCAGCGTGGAGGGGAGGTTGGCAGATACGCAGTATTTT.

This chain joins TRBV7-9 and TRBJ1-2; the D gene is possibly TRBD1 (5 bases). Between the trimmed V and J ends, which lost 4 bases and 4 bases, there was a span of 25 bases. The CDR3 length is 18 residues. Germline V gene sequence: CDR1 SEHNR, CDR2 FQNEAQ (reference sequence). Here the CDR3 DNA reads TGTGCCAGCAGCTCCGAGGGAGGGGACCTCGAATGGAGCTATGGCTACACCTTC. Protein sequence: CASSSEGGDLEWSYGYTF.

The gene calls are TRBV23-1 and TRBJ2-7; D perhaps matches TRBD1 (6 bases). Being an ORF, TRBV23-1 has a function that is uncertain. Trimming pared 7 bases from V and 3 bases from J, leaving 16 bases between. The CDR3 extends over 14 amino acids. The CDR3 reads CASITTPGVYEQYF. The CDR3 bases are TGCGCCAGCATTACCACCCCAGGGGTCTACGAGCAGTACTTC.

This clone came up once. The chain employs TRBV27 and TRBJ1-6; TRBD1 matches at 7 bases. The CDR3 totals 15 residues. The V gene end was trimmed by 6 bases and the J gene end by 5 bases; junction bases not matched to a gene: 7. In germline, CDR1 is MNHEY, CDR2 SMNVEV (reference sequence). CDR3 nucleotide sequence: TGTGCCAGCAGGACAATCAGGGGGGATAATTCACCCCTCCACTTT. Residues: CASRTIRGDNSPLHF.

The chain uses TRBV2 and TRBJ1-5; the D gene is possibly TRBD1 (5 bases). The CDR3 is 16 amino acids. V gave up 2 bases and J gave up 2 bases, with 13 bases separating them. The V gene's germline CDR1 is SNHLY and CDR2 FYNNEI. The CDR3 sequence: CASSEQGSGGNQPQHF. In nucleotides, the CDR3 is TGTGCCAGCAGTGAACAGGGCTCAGGCGGCAATCAGCCCCAGCATTTT.

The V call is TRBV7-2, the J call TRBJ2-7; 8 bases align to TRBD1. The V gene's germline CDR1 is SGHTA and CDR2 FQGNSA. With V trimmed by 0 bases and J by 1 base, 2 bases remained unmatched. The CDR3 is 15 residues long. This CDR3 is CASSLARGRSYEQYF. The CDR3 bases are TGTGCCAGCAGCTTAGCCAGGGGGCGTTCCTACGAGCAGTACTTC.

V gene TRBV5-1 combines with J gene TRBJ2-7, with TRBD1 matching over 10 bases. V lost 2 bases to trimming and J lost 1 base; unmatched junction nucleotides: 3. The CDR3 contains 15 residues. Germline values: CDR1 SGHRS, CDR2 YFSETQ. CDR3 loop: CASSFGDRGSYEQYF. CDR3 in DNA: TGCGCCAGCAGCTTTGGGGACAGGGGATCCTACGAGCAGTACTTC.

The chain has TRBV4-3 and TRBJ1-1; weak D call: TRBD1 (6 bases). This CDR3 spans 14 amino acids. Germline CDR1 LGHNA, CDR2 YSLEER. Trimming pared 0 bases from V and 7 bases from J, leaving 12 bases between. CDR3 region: CASSQERDNLEAFF. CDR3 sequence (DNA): TGCGCCAGCAGCCAAGAGAGGGACAACCTTGAAGCTTTCTTT.

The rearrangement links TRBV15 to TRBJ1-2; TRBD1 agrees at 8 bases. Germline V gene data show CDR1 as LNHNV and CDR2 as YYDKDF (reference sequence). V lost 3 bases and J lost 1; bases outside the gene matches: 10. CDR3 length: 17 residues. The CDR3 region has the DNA TGTGCCACCAGCAGTCCATCGGACAGGGAAAATAACTATGGCTACACCTTC. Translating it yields CATSSPSDRENNYGYTF.

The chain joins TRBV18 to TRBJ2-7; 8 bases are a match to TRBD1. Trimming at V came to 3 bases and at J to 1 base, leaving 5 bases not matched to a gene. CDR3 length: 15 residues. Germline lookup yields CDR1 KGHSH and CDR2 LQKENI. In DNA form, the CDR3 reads TGTGCCAGCTCACCTTCCGACAGGGGATCCTACGAGCAGTACTTC. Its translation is CASSPSDRGSYEQYF. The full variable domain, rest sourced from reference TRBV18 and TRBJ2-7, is NAGVMQNPRHLVRRRGQEARLRCSPMKGHSHVYWYRQLPEEGLKFMVYLQKENIIDESGMPKERFSAEFPKEGPSILRIQQVVRGDSAAYFCASSPSDRGSYEQYFGPGTRLTVT.

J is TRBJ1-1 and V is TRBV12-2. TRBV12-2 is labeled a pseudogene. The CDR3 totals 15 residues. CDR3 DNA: TGTGCAAGTCCCCTCTTCCGGGATCGGTACACTGAAGCTTTCTTT. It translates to CASPLFRDRYTEAFF.

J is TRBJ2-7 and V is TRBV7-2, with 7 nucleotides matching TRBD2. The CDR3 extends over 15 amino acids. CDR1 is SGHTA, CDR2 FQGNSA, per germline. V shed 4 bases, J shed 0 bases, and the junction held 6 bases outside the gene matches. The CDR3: CASSYSGPRSYEQYF. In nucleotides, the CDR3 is TGTGCCAGCAGCTATAGCGGGCCCCGCTCCTACGAGCAGTACTTC. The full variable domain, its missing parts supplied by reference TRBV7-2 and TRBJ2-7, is GAGVSQSPSNKVTEKGKDVELRCDPISGHTALYWYRQSLGQGLEFLIYFQGNSAPDKSGLPSDRFSAERTGGSVSTLTIQRTQQEDSAVYLCASSYSGPRSYEQYFGPGTRLTVT.

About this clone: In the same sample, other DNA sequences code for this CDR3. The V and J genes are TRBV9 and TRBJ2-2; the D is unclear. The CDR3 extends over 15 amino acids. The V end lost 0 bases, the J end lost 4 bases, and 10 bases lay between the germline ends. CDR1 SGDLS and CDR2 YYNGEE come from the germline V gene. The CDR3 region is CASSVVPGTTGELFF. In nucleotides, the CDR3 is TGTGCCAGCAGCGTAGTCCCGGGTACCACCGGGGAGCTGTTTTTT.

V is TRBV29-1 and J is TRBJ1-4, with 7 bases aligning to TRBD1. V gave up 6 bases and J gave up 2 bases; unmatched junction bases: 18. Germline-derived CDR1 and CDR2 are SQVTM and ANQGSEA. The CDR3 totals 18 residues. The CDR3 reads CSVPSLGGGRTTNEKLFF. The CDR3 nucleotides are TGCAGCGTGCCCTCCCTAGGAGGGGGCAGGACGACTAATGAAAAACTGTTTTTT.

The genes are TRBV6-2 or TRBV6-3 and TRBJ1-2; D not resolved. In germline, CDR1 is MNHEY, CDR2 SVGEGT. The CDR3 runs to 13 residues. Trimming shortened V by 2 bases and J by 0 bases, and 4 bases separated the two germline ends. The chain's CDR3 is CASSYNSNYGYTF. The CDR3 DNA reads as TGTGCCAGCAGTTACAACTCTAACTATGGCTACACCTTC.

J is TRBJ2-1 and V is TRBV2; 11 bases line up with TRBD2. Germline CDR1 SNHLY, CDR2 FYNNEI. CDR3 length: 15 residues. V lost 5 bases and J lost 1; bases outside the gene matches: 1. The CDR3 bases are TGTGCCAGCAGTCGGACTAGCGGGTCCTACAATGAGCAGTTCTTC. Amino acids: CASSRTSGSYNEQFF.